The next 18 T cell receptor beta chains were all read from a single sample in a study of blood T cell repertoires in COVID-19. The protocol was immunoSEQ multiplex PCR, while the TCRdb copy is restricted to in-frame clones and leaves out a portion. The repertoire holds tens of thousands of clones, under 85% seen once, with 30% to 35% in the top ten. Input material: peripheral blood. The source is a woman of 80 years or more with acute or convalescent COVID-19.

This clone was seen more than once but under ten times. The junction shows a germline mismatch at one end, possibly a read error. The DNA for the CDR3 is TGTGCCAGCAGTCCCTACCGCGACAGGGCTGTCTTT. Protein product: CASSPYRDRAVF. This rearrangement joins TRBV6-5 to TRBJ1-1; 7 nucleotides align to TRBD1. The germline V gene encodes CDR1 MNHEY and CDR2 SVGAGI. The CDR3 totals 12 residues.

The chain is built from TRBV7-2 and TRBJ2-1; 9 bases fit TRBD2. Germline V gene sequence: CDR1 SGHTA, CDR2 FQGNSA. J lost 8 bases, V lost 9 bases, and 14 bases had no gene match. CDR3 length equals 15 residues. CDR3 loop: CASAAGGPPDDEQFF. The CDR3 DNA sequence: TGTGCCAGTGCAGCGGGAGGCCCCCCCGATGATGAGCAGTTCTTC. The full variable domain, in which reference TRBV7-2 and TRBJ2-1 provide the parts outside the CDR3, is GAGVSQSPSNKVTEKGKDVELRCDPISGHTALYWYRQSLGQGLEFLIYFQGNSAPDKSGLPSDRFSAERTGGSVSTLTIQRTQQEDSAVYLCASAAGGPPDDEQFFGPGTRLTVL.

This clone was picked up a small number of times. V and J are TRBV7-2 and TRBJ1-6; D unclear. Germline V CDR1 and CDR2: SGHTA, FQGNSA. The CDR3 is 14 amino acids. V gave up 5 bases and J gave up 10 bases, with 15 bases separating them. The CDR3 sequence: CASSQAGSLSPLHF. CDR3 in DNA: TGTGCCAGCAGCCAAGCGGGGTCTTTGTCACCCCTCCACTTT.

The J gene is TRBJ1-1, the V gene TRBV5-4; D is undetermined. Germline V gene sequence: CDR1 SGHNT, CDR2 YYREEE (reference sequence). Trimming removed 7 bases from V and 1 base from J, with 11 bases in between. The CDR3 sequence is 13 residues long. This chain's CDR3 is CASGVPPNTEAFF. CDR3 bases: TGTGCCAGCGGAGTTCCCCCGAACACTGAAGCTTTCTTT.

The V and J genes are TRBV7-2 and TRBJ2-2; D not certain. Deletions cut 6 bases from V and 4 bases from J, with 15 bases between. This CDR3 has 15 amino acids. CDR1 and CDR2 from the germline V gene are SGHTA and FQGNSA. The CDR3 loop is CASRRRSEVTGELFF. In nucleotides, the CDR3 is TGTGCCAGCAGGAGACGCAGCGAGGTCACCGGGGAGCTGTTTTTT.

The chain links TRBV9 to TRBJ1-3, with D unresolved. The germline V gene has CDR1 SGDLS and CDR2 YYNGEE. The CDR3 has 14 amino acids. The V and J ends lost 0 bases and 2 bases respectively, with 6 bases between them. The CDR3 spells CASSVGTTGNTIYF. CDR3 in DNA: TGTGCCAGCAGCGTAGGCACAACTGGAAACACCATATATTTT.

The chain is built from TRBV19 and TRBJ2-3; the match to TRBD1 covers 8 bases. The CDR3 runs 16 residues. Trimming took 5 bases from V and 3 from J; bases not matched to a gene: 10. CDR1 LNHDA and CDR2 SQIVND come from the germline V gene (reference sequence). The CDR3, as DNA: TGTGCCAGTAGTCTCCCTCCAGGGGGCGCGACAGATACGCAGTATTTT. Amino acid sequence: CASSLPPGGATDTQYF.

V and J are TRBV27 and TRBJ2-5, with a weak D call TRBD2 (6 bases). Germline assignment: CDR1 MNHEY and CDR2 SMNVEV (reference sequence). This CDR3 region has 11 residues. Trimming shortened V by 6 bases and J by 9 bases, and 11 bases separated the two germline ends. In DNA form, the CDR3 reads TGTGCCAGCAGCCCAAGGGAGGCCCAGTACTTC. Its protein product is CASSPREAQYF.

This sequence joins TRBV19 and TRBJ1-1; D is unclear. This CDR3 is built from 12 residues. The V end lost 6 bases, the J end lost 1 base, and 6 bases lay between the germline ends. Per germline, CDR1 LNHDA and CDR2 SQIVND (reference sequence). CDR3 coding DNA: TGTGCCAGTAGCTCCTCGAACACTGAAGCTTTCTTT. This translates into CASSSSNTEAFF.

This chain links TRBV30 with TRBJ2-2; tentative D call: TRBD2 (7 bases). The CDR3 contains 15 residues. The germline gives CDR1 GTSNPN, CDR2 SVGIG (reference sequence). The V end lost 0 bases, the J end lost 6 bases, and 14 bases lay between the germline ends. Written as DNA, the CDR3 is TGTGCCTGGAGTGTCACGGGGGGCTGGGCCGGGGAGCTGTTTTTT. This translates into CAWSVTGGWAGELFF.

This CDR3 reads CASSLGTRQETQYF. The CDR3 nucleotides read TGTGCCAGCAGCTTAGGGACTAGGCAAGAGACCCAGTACTTC. The chain combines TRBV7-8 with TRBJ2-5; 7 bases are a match to TRBD2. The length of the CDR3 is 14 residues. From germline, CDR1 is SGHVS and CDR2 FQNEAQ. The V and J ends lost 1 base and 2 bases, in that order; junction bases with no gene match: 1.

This clone was recorded only once. V usage is TRBV29-1 and J usage is TRBJ1-2, with 7 bases identical to TRBD1. V was clipped by 6 bases and J by 8 bases; unmatched bases: 15. Looked up from germline, CDR1 is SQVTM and CDR2 is ANQGSEA. The CDR3 is 14 amino acids. The CDR3 DNA sequence: TGCAGCGTCCTGGGCCAGACAGGGTTCAGAGGCTACACCTTC. It yields the protein CSVLGQTGFRGYTF.

The chain carries TRBV29-1 and TRBJ2-3; 14 bases map to TRBD2. The CDR3 covers 16 residues. CDR1 and CDR2 from the germline V gene are SQVTM and ANQGSEA. With V trimmed by 5 bases and J by 7 bases, 11 bases remained unmatched. The CDR3 bases are TGCAGCGTTCCTTTTTTTGGGACTAGCGGGAGAAATACGCAGTATTTT. Translated: CSVPFFGTSGRNTQYF.

This clone was seen just once. The gene calls are TRBV6-5 and TRBJ1-4; maybe TRBD1 (5 bases). V lost 11 bases and J 2 bases, leaving 15 bases between the germline ends. The CDR3 loop spans 14 amino acids. Germline-derived CDR1 and CDR2 are MNHEY and SVGAGI. The CDR3 DNA is TGTGCCGCCCGCCCAGGGCCCACTAATGAAAAACTGTTTTTT. It codes for CAARPGPTNEKLFF.

The chain recombines TRBV9 with TRBJ2-2; 7 bases match TRBD2. This CDR3 region has 16 residues. V was clipped by 0 bases and J by 2 bases; unmatched bases: 4. In germline, CDR1 is SGDLS, CDR2 YYNGEE. The CDR3 DNA reads TGTGCCAGCAGCGTAGAGCCAGCGGGAAACACCGGGGAGCTGTTTTTT. It is translated as CASSVEPAGNTGELFF.

CDR3 in amino acids: CASSLARWSSYNEQFF. In DNA, the CDR3 is TGTGCCAGCAGCTTGGCTCGGTGGAGCTCCTACAATGAGCAGTTCTTC. The V and J genes are TRBV5-8 and TRBJ2-1; no clear D gene. Per the germline V gene, CDR1 is SGHTS and CDR2 is YDEGEE. This CDR3 spans 16 amino acids. V lost 0 bases and J lost 0, with 10 bases in between.

A word on this clone: The same CDR3 arises from other DNA sequences in this sample as well. CDR3 loop: CASSWGQSYEQYF. CDR3 bases: TGTGCCAGCAGCTGGGGACAGTCCTACGAGCAGTACTTC. The J gene is TRBJ2-7, the V gene TRBV5-4; 7 nucleotides agree with TRBD1. With V trimmed by 3 bases and J by 1 base, 1 base remained unmatched. The CDR3 spans 13 residues. In germline, CDR1 is SGHNT, CDR2 YYREEE (reference sequence).

This clone was counted between two and nine times. The chain combines TRBV6-2 or TRBV6-3 with TRBJ1-2; D might be TRBD1 (5 bases). Germline V CDR1 and CDR2: MNHEY, SVGEGT. The V and J ends lost 6 bases and 8 bases respectively, with 16 bases between them. There are 13 residues in the CDR3. The CDR3 loop reads CASSSGRQGGYTF. CDR3 nucleotides: TGTGCCAGCAGCTCCGGCCGCCAGGGAGGCTACACCTTC.